The table lists the clone carrying this T cell receptor (beta chain) with a few counts. Its antigen is still unknown. The whole isolated RNA underwent reverse transcription, so sequencing captured expressed TCRB transcripts. Measured with immunoSEQ multiplex PCR; TCRdb has only the in-frame clones, and not every one. The sample yields some 250,000 clones, more than 11% seen once. The data are from a study of beta chain features in type 1 diabetes. Whole-study results and caveats: Among patients with Type 1 diabetes, TCRB CDR3s were moderately but significantly shorter in every one of the four CD4+ subsets. Insertions were fewer and deletions more numerous at VDJ junctions in type 1 diabetes patients.

CDR1 GTSNPN and CDR2 SVGIG come from the germline V gene (reference sequence). The CDR3 has 16 amino acids. V was clipped by 0 bases and J by 7 bases; unmatched bases: 11. The source material was naive CD4+ T cells from blood. This sequence originates from a man aged 25 to 40 with type 1 diabetes. This sequence joins TRBV30 and TRBJ2-2; 7 bases agree with TRBD2. CDR3 region: CAWSVLRRLAVGELFF. As DNA, the CDR3 is TGTGCCTGGAGTGTACTTAGAAGGCTAGCGGTCGGGGAGCTGTTTTTT.